A selection of T cell receptor beta chains follows, all from one sample in a study of blood T cell repertoires in COVID-19. Some clones are missing from TCRdb's copy, which holds only in-frame ones; the method was immunoSEQ multiplex PCR. The table records under 250,000 clones, 88% of them present only once. The specimen was peripheral blood. The receptors derive from a woman in her 30s with COVID-19, enrolled during active disease. Both conserved end residues are part of each CDR3. Fields, in order: D gene, J gene, CDR3 length, clone size, V gene, CDR3 DNA, CDR3 protein. A D gene is named only where the DNA matches it firmly. Clone size appears in some rows only: once, few, many, or a class for an expanded clone.

>TRBD1|TRBJ1-2|13|-|TRBV19
TGTGCCAGTAGTGTGGGACAGGCCTATGGCTACACCTTC
CASSVGQAYGYTF
>TRBD2|TRBJ2-5|15|-|TRBV4-1
TGCGCCAGCAGCCAAGGGTCCAGCGGGACCCAGACCCAGTACTTC
CASSQGSSGTQTQYF
>-|TRBJ2-3|15|-|TRBV13
TGTGCCAGCAGCTCGCGGAAATCTAGCACAGATACGCAGTATTTT
CASSSRKSSTDTQYF
>-|TRBJ1-2|13|-|TRBV28
TGTGCCAGCAGTTTGGGGCAGGGATATGGCTACACCTTC
CASSLGQGYGYTF
>TRBD1|TRBJ2-7|13|once|TRBV10-3
TGTGCCATCAGATTGACAGGGGCCTACGAGCAGTACTTC
CAIRLTGAYEQYF
>-|TRBJ2-5|14|-|TRBV11-2
TGTGCCAGCAGCCATAATGGGGAGACCGAGACCCAGTACTTC
CASSHNGETETQYF
>-|TRBJ2-1|15|-|TRBV6-2/TRBV6-3
TGTGCCAGCAGTTCTAGAATAGTCTCCTACAATGAGCAGTTCTTC
CASSSRIVSYNEQFF
>TRBD2|TRBJ2-1|16|-|TRBV7-9
TGTGCCAGCACCCCGAGGGGCGGGAGCATCTACAATGAGCAGTTCTTC
CASTPRGGSIYNEQFF
>TRBD1|TRBJ2-3|15|once|TRBV19
TGTGCCAGTAGTATACAGCTGGACAGGGCCGATACGCAGTATTTT
CASSIQLDRADTQYF
>-|TRBJ2-5|17|-|TRBV6-2/TRBV6-3
TGTGCCAGCACCCCTAACCCCTGGGTAGCGGATCAAGAGACCCAGTACTTC
CASTPNPWVADQETQYF
>-|TRBJ2-5|15|-|TRBV20-1
TGCAGTGCTAGTCAACAGGGCGTATCCGAAGAGACCCAGTACTTC
CSASQQGVSEETQYF
>-|TRBJ2-5|15|-|TRBV5-1
TGCGCCAGCAGCTTGGTGCAGGGTCAACAAGAGACCCAGTACTTC
CASSLVQGQQETQYF
>TRBD2|TRBJ2-5|15|once|TRBV27
TGTGCCAGCAGTCCCGAACTAGCGACTCAAGAGACCCAGTACTTC
CASSPELATQETQYF
>TRBD2|TRBJ2-5|16|-|TRBV15
TGTGCCACCAGCAGGTCGGTAGCGGGGGGGCAAGAGACCCAGTACTTC
CATSRSVAGGQETQYF
>TRBD1|TRBJ2-7|14|-|TRBV5-1
TGCGCCAGCAGCTTGGCCGGGACAGGGAGGGAGCAGTACTTC
CASSLAGTGREQYF
>TRBD2|TRBJ2-1|17|once|TRBV28
TGTGCCAGCAGTTCGGGACTAGCGGGGGGAATCGGCAATGAGCAGTTCTTC
CASSSGLAGGIGNEQFF
>TRBD1|TRBJ2-6|16|once|TRBV4-3
TGCGCCAGCAGCCAACTGACAGGGTCTGGGGCCAACGTCCTGACTTTC
CASSQLTGSGANVLTF
>TRBD2|TRBJ2-3|17|few|TRBV27
TGTGCCAGCAGGAAATTTGGCGGGAGCCCTAGCACAGATACGCAGTATTTT
CASRKFGGSPSTDTQYF
>-|TRBJ2-1|15|-|TRBV9
TGTGCCAGCAGCGTAGTGGCCAACTCCTACAATGAGCAGTTCTTC
CASSVVANSYNEQFF
>TRBD1|TRBJ2-5|14|once|TRBV7-2
TGTGCCAGCAGCTTCGACAGGGGAGCGGAGACCCAGTACTTC
CASSFDRGAETQYF
>-|TRBJ1-1|12|-|TRBV7-9
TGTGCCAGCAGCTCGACACGGGAGGAAGCTTTCTTT
CASSSTREEAFF
>-|TRBJ1-1|11|-|TRBV5-1
TGCGCCAGCAGCTTGGGCGGGGAAGCTTTCTTT
CASSLGGEAFF
>-|TRBJ1-1|12|-|TRBV12-3/TRBV12-4
TGTGCCAGCAGTTTACCCCTTAATGAAGCTTTCTTT
CASSLPLNEAFF
>-|TRBJ2-7|14|few|TRBV11-2
TGTGCCAGCAGCTCCCGACCTGACAGCTACGAGCAGTACTTC
CASSSRPDSYEQYF
>-|TRBJ2-2|14|-|TRBV6-5
TGTGCCAGCTCCTACGGTGTTGTCACCGGGGAGCTGTTTTTT
CASSYGVVTGELFF
>TRBD1|TRBJ2-2|17|-|TRBV13
TGTGCCAGCAGTTCCCTTACAGGGGGCGCGAACACCGGGGAGCTGTTTTTT
CASSSLTGGANTGELFF
>-|TRBJ1-1|14|once|TRBV5-4
TGTGCCAGCAGCCGCGGGGGGGAGAACACTGAAGCTTTCTTT
CASSRGGENTEAFF
>TRBD1|TRBJ1-2|15|once|TRBV7-9
TGTGCCAGCAGCGCGGGACAGGAGTCTAACTATGGCTACACCTTC
CASSAGQESNYGYTF
>-|TRBJ1-4|11|-|TRBV20-1
TGCAGTGCTAGTGACGATGAAAAACTGTTTTTT
CSASDDEKLFF
>-|TRBJ1-1|12|few|TRBV18
TGTGCCAGCTCAACAGATAACACTGAAGCTTTCTTT
CASSTDNTEAFF
>-|TRBJ1-5|12|few|TRBV28
TGTGCCGGGGGCGGGGGTAATCAGCCCCAGCATTTT
CAGGGGNQPQHF
>-|TRBJ1-4|15|once|TRBV27
TGTGCCAGCAGGCTCGGGGGGGGCACTAATGAAAAACTGTTTTTT
CASRLGGGTNEKLFF
>-|TRBJ2-1|13|-|TRBV21-1
TGTCCTCTAGCGGGAGTTTTGGTAGGTGAGCAGTTCTTC
CPLAGVLVGEQFF
>TRBD2|TRBJ2-5|17|-|TRBV5-4
TGTGCCAGCAGCTTCCTAGCGGGGCAAATGGCCCCATTGACCCAGTACTTC
CASSFLAGQMAPLTQYF
>-|TRBJ2-3|14|-|TRBV6-5
TGTGCCAGCAGTTACCCAGGGGAGGGAGATACGCAGTATTTT
CASSYPGEGDTQYF
>-|TRBJ2-7|13|-|TRBV6-2/TRBV6-3
TGTGCCAGCAGTTACTCGTTTAGTGGCGAGCAGTACTTC
CASSYSFSGEQYF
>TRBD1|TRBJ2-1|15|-|TRBV5-1
TGCGCCAGCAGCTTAGGACAGGGAGGTTCCCATGAGCAGTTCTTC
CASSLGQGGSHEQFF
>-|TRBJ2-1|17|few|TRBV27
TGTGCCAGCAGTTTATCGATGGTTCCTAGCTCGGTCAATGAGCAGTTCTTC
CASSLSMVPSSVNEQFF
>-|TRBJ2-3|15|-|TRBV2
TGTGCCAGCAGACCCAGGGGTTCGAGCACAGATACGCAGTATTTT
CASRPRGSSTDTQYF
>TRBD2|TRBJ2-5|16|-|TRBV9
TGTGCCAGCAGCGTAGCTTCCGGGAGGGCCGAGGAGACCCAGTACTTC
CASSVASGRAEETQYF
>-|TRBJ1-1|14|few|TRBV10-3
TGTGCCATCAGTGAGTCGGCCGAGAACACTGAAGCTTTCTTT
CAISESAENTEAFF
>TRBD2|TRBJ2-7|15|-|TRBV19
TGTGCCAGTAGTCGAGCGGGGCAAAGCTCCTACGAGCAGTACTTC
CASSRAGQSSYEQYF
>TRBD1|TRBJ1-2|13|-|TRBV12-3/TRBV12-4
TGTGCCAGCAGCACACAGGGGAACTATGGCTACACCTTC
CASSTQGNYGYTF
>-|TRBJ2-7|13|-|TRBV7-8
TGTGCCAGCAGCTTAACCGGACTCTACGAGCAGTACTTC
CASSLTGLYEQYF
>-|TRBJ1-3|15|once|TRBV2
TGTGCCAGCAGTGAAGCGTTACAGGTGGGAAACACCATATATTTT
CASSEALQVGNTIYF
>-|TRBJ1-4|17|few|TRBV18
TGTGCCAGCTCACCACCGGACGGAGGGGTCACTAATGAAAAACTGTTTTTT
CASSPPDGGVTNEKLFF
>-|TRBJ2-2|14|-|TRBV19
TGTGCCATCAAACGGGGGACGAACACCGGGGAGCTGTTTTTT
CAIKRGTNTGELFF
>-|TRBJ2-7|16|-|TRBV6-5
TGTGCCAGCAGTTATCGGGCGGGGCGTAGCTCCTACGAGCAGTACTTC
CASSYRAGRSSYEQYF
>-|TRBJ1-6|14|-|TRBV28
TGTGCCAGCAGTCCTGGACTTCCGAATTCACCCCTCCACTTT
CASSPGLPNSPLHF
>TRBD2|TRBJ2-3|19|-|TRBV3-1/TRBV3-2
TGTGCCAGCCCCCGGGGTTTGGGACTAGCGGGAGAGCGCACAGATACGCAGTATTTT
CASPRGLGLAGERTDTQYF